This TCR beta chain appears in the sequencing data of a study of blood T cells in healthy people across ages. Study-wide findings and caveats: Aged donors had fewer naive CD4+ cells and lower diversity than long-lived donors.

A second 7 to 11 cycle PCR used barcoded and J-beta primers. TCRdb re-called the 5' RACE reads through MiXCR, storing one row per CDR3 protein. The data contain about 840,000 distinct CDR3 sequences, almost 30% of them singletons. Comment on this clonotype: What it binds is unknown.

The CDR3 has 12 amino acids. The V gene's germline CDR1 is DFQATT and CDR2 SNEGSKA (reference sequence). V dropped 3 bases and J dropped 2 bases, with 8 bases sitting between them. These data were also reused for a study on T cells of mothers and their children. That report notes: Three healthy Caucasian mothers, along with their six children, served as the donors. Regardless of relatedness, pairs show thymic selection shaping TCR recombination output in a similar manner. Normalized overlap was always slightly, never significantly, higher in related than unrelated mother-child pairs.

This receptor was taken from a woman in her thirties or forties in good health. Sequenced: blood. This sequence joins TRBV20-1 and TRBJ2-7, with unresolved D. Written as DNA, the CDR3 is TGCAGTGCTAGTGGTCGGGCCTACGAGCAGTACTTC. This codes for CSASGRAYEQYF.